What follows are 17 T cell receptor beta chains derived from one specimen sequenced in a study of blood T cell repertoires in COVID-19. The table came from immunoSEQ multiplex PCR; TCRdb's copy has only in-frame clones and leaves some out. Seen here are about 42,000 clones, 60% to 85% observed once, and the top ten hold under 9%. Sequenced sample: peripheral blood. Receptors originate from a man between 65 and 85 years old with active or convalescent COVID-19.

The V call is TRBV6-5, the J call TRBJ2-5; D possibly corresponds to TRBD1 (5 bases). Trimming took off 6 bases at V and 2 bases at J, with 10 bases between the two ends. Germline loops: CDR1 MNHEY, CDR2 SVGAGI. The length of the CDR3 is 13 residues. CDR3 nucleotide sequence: TGTGCCAGCAGAACGACAGTGCAAGAGACCCAGTACTTC. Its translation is CASRTTVQETQYF.

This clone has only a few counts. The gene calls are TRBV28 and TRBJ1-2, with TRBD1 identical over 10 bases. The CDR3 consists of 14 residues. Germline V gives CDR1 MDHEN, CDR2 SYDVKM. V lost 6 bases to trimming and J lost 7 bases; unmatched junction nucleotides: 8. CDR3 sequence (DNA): TGTGCCAGCAGACCCTCGACAGGGGGCGGTGGCTACACCTTC. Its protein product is CASRPSTGGGGYTF.

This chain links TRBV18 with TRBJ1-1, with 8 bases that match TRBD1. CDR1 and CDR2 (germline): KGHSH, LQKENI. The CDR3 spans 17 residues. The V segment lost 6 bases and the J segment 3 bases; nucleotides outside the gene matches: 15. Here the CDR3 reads CASSPTFRGQGDTEAFF. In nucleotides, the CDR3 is TGTGCCAGCTCCCCTACCTTCAGGGGGCAAGGAGACACTGAAGCTTTCTTT.

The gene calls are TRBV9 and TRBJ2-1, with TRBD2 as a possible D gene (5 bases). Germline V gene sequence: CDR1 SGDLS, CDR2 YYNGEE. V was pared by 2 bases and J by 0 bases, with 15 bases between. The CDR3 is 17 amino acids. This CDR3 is CASSVDPGLSSYNEQFF. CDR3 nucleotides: TGTGCCAGCAGCGTGGACCCGGGGTTGAGCTCCTACAATGAGCAGTTCTTC.

The CDR3 is CASSQEIRSTQYF. The CDR3 DNA sequence: TGTGCCAGCAGCCAAGAAATCCGGAGTACGCAGTATTTT. This rearrangement joins TRBV3-1 (or the pseudogene TRBV3-2) to TRBJ2-3; D remains ambiguous. CDR3 length: 13 residues. Germline CDR1 LGHDT, CDR2 YNNKEL (reference sequence). The germline V and J ends were trimmed by 0 bases and 8 bases, with 9 bases remaining between them.

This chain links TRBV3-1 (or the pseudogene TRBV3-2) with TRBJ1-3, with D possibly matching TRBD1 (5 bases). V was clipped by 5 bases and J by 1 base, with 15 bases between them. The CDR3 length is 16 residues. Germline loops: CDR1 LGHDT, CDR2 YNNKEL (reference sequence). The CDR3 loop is CASSKLNGGSGNTIYF. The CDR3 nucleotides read TGTGCCAGCAGCAAACTCAACGGGGGTTCTGGAAACACCATATATTTT.

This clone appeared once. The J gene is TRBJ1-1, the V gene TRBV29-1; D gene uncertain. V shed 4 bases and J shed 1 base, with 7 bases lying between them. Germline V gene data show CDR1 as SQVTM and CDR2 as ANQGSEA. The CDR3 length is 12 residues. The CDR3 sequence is CSVVPGNTEAFF. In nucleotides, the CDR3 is TGCAGCGTTGTGCCAGGGAACACTGAAGCTTTCTTT.

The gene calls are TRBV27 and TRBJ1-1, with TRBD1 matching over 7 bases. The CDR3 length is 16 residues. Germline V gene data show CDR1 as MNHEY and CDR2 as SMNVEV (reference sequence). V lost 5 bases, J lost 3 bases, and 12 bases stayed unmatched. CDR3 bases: TGTGCCAGCAGTCCTTACAGGGGAGCGTTTGACACTGAAGCTTTCTTT. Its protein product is CASSPYRGAFDTEAFF.

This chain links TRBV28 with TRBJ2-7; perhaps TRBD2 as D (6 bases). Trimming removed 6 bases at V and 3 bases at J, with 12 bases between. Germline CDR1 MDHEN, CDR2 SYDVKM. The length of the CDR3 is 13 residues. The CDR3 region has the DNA TGTGCCAGCAGGCGGGACTCCCTCTACGAGCAGTACTTC. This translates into CASRRDSLYEQYF.

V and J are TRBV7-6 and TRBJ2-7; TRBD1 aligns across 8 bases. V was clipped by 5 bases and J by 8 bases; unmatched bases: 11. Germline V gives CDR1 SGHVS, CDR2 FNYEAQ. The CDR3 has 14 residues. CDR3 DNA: TGTGCCAGCAGCGAAAGGACAGGGCTGGGGAAGCAGTACTTC. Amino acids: CASSERTGLGKQYF.

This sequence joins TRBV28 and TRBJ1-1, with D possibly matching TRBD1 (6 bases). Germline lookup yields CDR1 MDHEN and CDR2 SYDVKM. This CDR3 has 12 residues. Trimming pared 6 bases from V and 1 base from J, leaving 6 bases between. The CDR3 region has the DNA TGTGCCAGCAGGGACAGGAACACTGAAGCTTTCTTT. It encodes CASRDRNTEAFF.

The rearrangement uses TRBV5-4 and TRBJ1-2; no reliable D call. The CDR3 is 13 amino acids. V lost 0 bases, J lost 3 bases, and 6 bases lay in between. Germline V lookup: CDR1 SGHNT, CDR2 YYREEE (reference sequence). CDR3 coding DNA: TGTGCCAGCAGCTTGGACGCGGACTATGGCTACACCTTC. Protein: CASSLDADYGYTF.

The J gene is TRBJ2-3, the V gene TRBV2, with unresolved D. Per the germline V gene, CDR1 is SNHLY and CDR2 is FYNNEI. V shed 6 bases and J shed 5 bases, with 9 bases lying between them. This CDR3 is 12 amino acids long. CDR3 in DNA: TGTGCCAGCAGCCCTGTCGTAGATACGCAGTATTTT. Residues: CASSPVVDTQYF.

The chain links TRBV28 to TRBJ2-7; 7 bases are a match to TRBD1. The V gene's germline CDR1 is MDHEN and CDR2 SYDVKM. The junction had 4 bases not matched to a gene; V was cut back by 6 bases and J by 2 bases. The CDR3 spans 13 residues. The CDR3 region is CASRPQGAYEQYF. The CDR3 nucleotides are TGTGCCAGCAGACCCCAGGGGGCCTACGAGCAGTACTTC.

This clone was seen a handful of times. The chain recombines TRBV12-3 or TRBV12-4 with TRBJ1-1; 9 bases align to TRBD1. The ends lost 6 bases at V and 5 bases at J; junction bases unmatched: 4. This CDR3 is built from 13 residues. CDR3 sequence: CASRRTGVTEAFF. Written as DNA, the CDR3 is TGTGCCAGCAGGCGGACAGGGGTTACTGAAGCTTTCTTT.

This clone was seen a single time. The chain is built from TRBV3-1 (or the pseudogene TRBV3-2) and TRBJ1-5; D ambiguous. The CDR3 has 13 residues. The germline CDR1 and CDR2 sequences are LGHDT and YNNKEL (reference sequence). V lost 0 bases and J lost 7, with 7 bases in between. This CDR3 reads CASSQDRKQPQHF. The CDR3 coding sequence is TGTGCCAGCAGCCAAGATAGAAAACAGCCCCAGCATTTT.

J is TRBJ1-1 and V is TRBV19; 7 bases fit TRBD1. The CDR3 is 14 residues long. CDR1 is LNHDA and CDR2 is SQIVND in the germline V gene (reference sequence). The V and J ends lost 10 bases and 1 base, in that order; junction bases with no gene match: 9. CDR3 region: CAISQGVTNTEAFF. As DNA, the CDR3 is TGTGCCATAAGTCAGGGGGTAACGAACACTGAAGCTTTCTTT.